One sample yielded the 25 T cell receptor beta chains listed below, sequenced in a study of T cells in Graves' hyperthyroidism and ophthalmopathy. RNA transcripts gave rise to amplified TCR beta CDR3 regions. The HTBI primer set was used in a first-round RT-PCR of the TCR CDR3. Via MiXCR, TCRdb re-called the multiplex PCR reads, giving one row per CDR3 protein. The table shows 660,000 or so distinct CDR3 sequences, with less than 25% occurring only once. Sequences were obtained from blood. All receptors come from a man in his thirties or forties with Graves' ophthalmopathy.

This sequence joins TRBV6-1 and TRBJ1-3, with D unclear. Germline loops: CDR1 MNHNS, CDR2 SASEGT. Trimming pared 3 bases from V and 0 bases from J, leaving 15 bases between. The CDR3 covers 17 residues. This CDR3 reads CASSDSRLWLSGNTIYF. The CDR3 DNA follows: TGTGCCAGCAGTGATAGTCGTCTTTGGCTCTCTGGAAACACCATATATTTT.

The chain has TRBV5-4 and TRBJ2-3, with TRBD2 matching over 10 bases. CDR1 SGHNT and CDR2 YYREEE come from the germline V gene (reference sequence). This CDR3 region has 16 residues. J gave up 1 base and V 3 bases, and 5 bases lay outside the gene matches. The CDR3 sequence is CASSWRGTSGTDTQYF. CDR3 nucleotides: TGTGCCAGCAGCTGGAGAGGGACTAGCGGCACAGATACGCAGTATTTT.

A few counts support this clonotype. The chain is built from TRBV13 and TRBJ2-1, with TRBD2 matching over 15 bases. Losses at the gene ends were 5 bases for V and 2 bases for J; bases not matched to a gene: 10. The germline V gene has CDR1 PRHDT and CDR2 FYEKMQ (reference sequence). This CDR3 has 19 residues. The CDR3 DNA is TGTGCCAGCAGCCACGGACTAGCGGGAGGGCCAAGCGCCTACAATGAGCAGTTCTTC. Translation gives CASSHGLAGGPSAYNEQFF.

The sample holds many counts of this clonotype. This sequence joins TRBV3-1 and TRBJ1-5; a possible D gene is TRBD1 (5 bases). Between the trimmed V and J ends, which lost 2 bases and 4 bases, there was a span of 12 bases. This CDR3 spans 15 amino acids. CDR1 is LGHDT, CDR2 YNNKEL, per germline (reference sequence). In DNA form, the CDR3 reads TGTGCCAGCAGCCAAACCGGGACGGGAAATCAGCCCCAGCATTTT. It translates to CASSQTGTGNQPQHF.

This clonotype was recorded once. The chain couples TRBV4-1 to TRBJ2-1; TRBD1 is a possible D gene (6 bases). CDR3 size: 13 residues. V was shortened by 2 bases and J by 8 bases, with 10 bases between the two germline ends. CDR1 and CDR2 from the germline V gene are MGHRA and YSYEKL. The CDR3 DNA sequence: TGCGCCAGCAGCCAACCAGGGGCGCATGAGCAGTTCTTC. It translates to CASSQPGAHEQFF.

This clonotype was detected ten times or more. The V gene is TRBV28, the J gene TRBJ1-1; no firm D call. The CDR3 extends over 11 amino acids. V was clipped by 11 bases and J by 1 base, with 8 bases between them. Germline-derived CDR1 and CDR2 are MDHEN and SYDVKM. The CDR3 region is CAALGNTEAFF. In nucleotides, the CDR3 is TGTGCCGCTTTGGGGAACACTGAAGCTTTCTTT.

V is TRBV6-2 or TRBV6-3 and J is TRBJ1-5; possibly TRBD1 for D (5 bases). Germline lookup yields CDR1 MNHEY and CDR2 SVGEGT. This CDR3 comprises 15 residues. Trimming stripped 2 bases from V and 2 bases from J, with 10 bases between. The CDR3 DNA is TGTGCCAGCAGTTACACGGGGGAGGGCAATCAGCCCCAGCATTTT. It encodes CASSYTGEGNQPQHF.

This clonotype was seen repeatedly, ten times or more. The chain is built from TRBV7-2 and TRBJ2-1; perhaps TRBD2 as D (5 bases). Trimming left V 6 bases short and J 2 bases short, with 20 bases between. Germline loops: CDR1 SGHTA, CDR2 FQGNSA. The CDR3 loop spans 17 amino acids. CDR3 nucleotide sequence: TGTGCCAGCAGGCAACATGGCAGGAGGTCCGCCTACAATGAGCAGTTCTTC. Translating gives CASRQHGRRSAYNEQFF.

This clonotype has just a few counts. J is TRBJ2-1 and V is TRBV7-9; the match to TRBD1 covers 9 bases. The trim removed 11 bases at V and 5 bases at J, leaving 4 bases unmatched. The CDR3 contains 12 residues. Germline V lookup: CDR1 SEHNR, CDR2 FQNEAQ (reference sequence). The CDR3 bases are TGTGCCGTCCGGGACAGGGACAATGAGCAGTTCTTC. This codes for CAVRDRDNEQFF.

The V call is TRBV4-1, the J call TRBJ2-5; possibly TRBD2 for D (5 bases). Germline values: CDR1 MGHRA, CDR2 YSYEKL. V was shortened by 1 base and J by 5 bases, with 14 bases between the two germline ends. The CDR3 is 15 residues long. CDR3 sequence: CASSQGPRGLETQYF. The CDR3 nucleotides are TGCGCCAGCAGCCAAGGCCCACGGGGTCTTGAGACCCAGTACTTC.

At least ten counts were recorded for this clonotype. The genes are TRBV11-2 and TRBJ2-1; the match to TRBD1 covers 10 bases. V was clipped by 5 bases and J by 2 bases; unmatched bases: 6. The CDR3 is 16 residues long. CDR1 and CDR2 (germline): SGHAT, FQNNGV. The CDR3 sequence is CASSPKGQGTYNEQFF. CDR3 coding DNA: TGTGCCAGCAGCCCTAAGGGACAGGGGACCTACAATGAGCAGTTCTTC.

This clonotype was counted ten times or more. V is TRBV7-8 and J is TRBJ1-2; tentatively, D is TRBD1 (5 bases). The CDR3 is made up of 14 amino acids. Germline V gene sequence: CDR1 SGHVS, CDR2 FQNEAQ. The V gene lost 5 bases and the J gene lost 4 bases, with 14 bases spanning the gap. The DNA of the CDR3 is TGTGCCAGCAGCCCAAGAGGGGAGGGCTATGGCTACACCTTC. This sequence encodes CASSPRGEGYGYTF.

This clonotype was seen repeatedly, ten times or more. In nucleotides, the CDR3 is TGCGCCAGCAGCTCATTCCCAGGGACAGGGCAAGAGCAGTACTTC. It encodes CASSSFPGTGQEQYF. This chain connects TRBV5-1 to TRBJ2-7; TRBD1 agrees at 9 bases. The junction had 11 bases not matched to a gene; V was cut back by 3 bases and J by 7 bases. Germline lookup yields CDR1 SGHRS and CDR2 YFSETQ. CDR3 length: 15 amino acids.

In DNA form, the CDR3 reads TGTGCCAGCAGCTTACAGGTCCTTATCGACTACAATGAGCAGTTCTTC. Amino acids: CASSLQVLIDYNEQFF. This chain uses TRBV7-2 with TRBJ2-1; D call uncertain. The V gene lost 2 bases and the J gene lost 3 bases, with 14 bases spanning the gap. CDR1 and CDR2 from the germline V gene are SGHTA and FQGNSA. CDR3 length: 16 amino acids.

This clonotype was observed a few times. J is TRBJ2-4 and V is TRBV3-1; D unresolved. The germline CDR1 and CDR2 sequences are LGHDT and YNNKEL (reference sequence). Trimming shortened V by 5 bases and J by 0 bases, and 11 bases separated the two germline ends. The CDR3 is made up of 15 amino acids. The CDR3 DNA follows: TGTGCCAGCAGCACCAGCGTACTAGCCAAAAACATTCAGTACTTC. It encodes CASSTSVLAKNIQYF.

The rearrangement uses TRBV7-9 and TRBJ2-3; TRBD1 aligns across 7 bases. The germline V gene has CDR1 SEHNR and CDR2 FQNEAQ (reference sequence). V shed 0 bases and J 0 bases; nucleotides not matched to a gene: 3. This CDR3 spans 16 amino acids. This chain's CDR3 is CASSLARGPSTDTQYF. The CDR3 region has the DNA TGTGCCAGCAGCTTAGCGAGGGGGCCTAGCACAGATACGCAGTATTTT.

DNA for the CDR3: TGTGCCAGCAGCTTATTAGGTCCCAGCGGTGGCAATGAGCAGTTCTTC. Translating it yields CASSLLGPSGGNEQFF. This chain links TRBV7-2 with TRBJ2-1; D perhaps matches TRBD2 (5 bases). CDR3 size: 16 residues. V was shortened by 2 bases and J by 6 bases, with 17 bases between the two germline ends. CDR1 and CDR2 (germline): SGHTA, FQGNSA.

The chain employs TRBV7-9 and TRBJ2-7; a weak D match, TRBD1 (5 bases). Germline V gives CDR1 SEHNR, CDR2 FQNEAQ (reference sequence). Trimming cost V 2 bases and J 3 bases, with 11 bases left between them. The CDR3 is 14 amino acids. CDR3: CASSLLDSDYEQYF. CDR3 coding DNA: TGTGCCAGCAGCTTACTTGACAGCGACTACGAGCAGTACTTC. The full variable domain, rest sourced from reference TRBV7-9 and TRBJ2-7, is DTGVSQNPRHKITKRGQNVTFRCDPISEHNRLYWYRQTLGQGPEFLTYFQNEAQLEKSRLLSDRFSAERPKGSFSTLEIQRTEQGDSAMYLCASSLLDSDYEQYFGPGTRLTVT.

This clonotype was detected many times. This chain uses TRBV6-2 or TRBV6-3 with TRBJ2-3; 11 bases are shared with TRBD2. V lost 7 bases to trimming and J lost 4 bases; unmatched junction nucleotides: 4. Germline V gene sequence: CDR1 MNHEY, CDR2 SVGEGT. The CDR3 consists of 14 residues. This CDR3 is CASKLAGEADTQYF. CDR3 coding DNA: TGTGCCAGCAAACTAGCGGGAGAAGCAGATACGCAGTATTTT.

CDR3: CASSQDASGRAPKNIQYF. CDR3 sequence (DNA): TGCGCCAGCAGCCAAGATGCTAGCGGGAGGGCCCCCAAAAACATTCAGTACTTC. The rearrangement uses TRBV3-2 and TRBJ2-4; the table's TRBD2 call for D was not verified on the DNA. TRBV3-2 is described as a pseudogene. CDR3 length equals 18 residues.

This clonotype was observed a handful of times. This sequence joins TRBV5-4 and TRBJ2-7; tentatively, D is TRBD1 (6 bases). Between the trimmed V and J ends, which lost 4 bases and 9 bases, there was a span of 14 bases. The CDR3 is 12 amino acids. CDR1 and CDR2 from the germline V gene are SGHNT and YYREEE (reference sequence). The CDR3 nucleotides are TGTGCCAGCAGCCCGGACAGTCTCGGGCAGTACTTC. Translating gives CASSPDSLGQYF.

This sequence joins TRBV7-9 and TRBJ2-7; TRBD1 matches at 12 bases. Per germline, CDR1 SEHNR and CDR2 FQNEAQ (reference sequence). This CDR3 is 15 amino acids long. The V gene end was trimmed by 3 bases and the J gene end by 6 bases; junction bases not matched to a gene: 6. CDR3 loop: CASSFGTGGSLEQYF. The CDR3 bases are TGTGCCAGCAGCTTCGGGACAGGGGGCTCCCTCGAGCAGTACTTC.

The chain couples TRBV20-1 to TRBJ1-4; weak D call: TRBD1 (5 bases). The CDR3 loop spans 13 amino acids. Germline V CDR1 and CDR2: DFQATT, SNEGSKA (reference sequence). V dropped 1 base and J dropped 7 bases, with 10 bases sitting between them. CDR3 sequence: CSARVRGGEKLFF. CDR3 nucleotides: TGCAGTGCTAGAGTGCGGGGGGGTGAAAAACTGTTTTTT.

This clonotype showed up just a few times. The junction and the germline gene differ at one end; a read error may be behind it. This rearrangement joins TRBV11-1 to TRBJ1-3, with D hard to call. The CDR3 has 14 residues. Germline loops: CDR1 SGHAT, CDR2 FQDESV (reference sequence). The CDR3 region has the DNA TGTGCCAACAGCTTAGTGTGGTCCGGAAACACCATATATTTT. Translating it yields CANSLVWSGNTIYF.

In its sample, this clonotype was seen a few times. This sequence joins TRBV2 and TRBJ2-6; 8 bases are shared with TRBD1. Per the germline V gene, CDR1 is SNHLY and CDR2 is FYNNEI. V was clipped by 3 bases and J by 1 base; unmatched bases: 5. The CDR3 length is 17 residues. The CDR3 DNA is TGTGCCAGCAGTGACTGGACAGGGAAATCTGGGGCCAACGTCCTGACTTTC. Amino acid sequence: CASSDWTGKSGANVLTF.